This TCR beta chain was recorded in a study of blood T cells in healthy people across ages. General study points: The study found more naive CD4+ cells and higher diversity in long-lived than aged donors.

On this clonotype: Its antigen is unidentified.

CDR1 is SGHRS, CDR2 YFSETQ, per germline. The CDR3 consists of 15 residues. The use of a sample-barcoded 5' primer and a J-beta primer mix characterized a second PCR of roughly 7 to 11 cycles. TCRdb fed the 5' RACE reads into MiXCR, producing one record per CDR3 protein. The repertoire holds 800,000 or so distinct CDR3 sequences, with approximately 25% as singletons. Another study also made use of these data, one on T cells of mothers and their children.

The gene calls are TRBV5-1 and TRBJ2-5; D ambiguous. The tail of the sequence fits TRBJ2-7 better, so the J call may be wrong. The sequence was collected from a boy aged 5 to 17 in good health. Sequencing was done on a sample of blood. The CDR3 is CASSPIGVSSYEQYF. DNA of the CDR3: TGCGCCAGCAGCCCAATTGGGGTCAGCTCCTACGAGCAGTACTTC.